Shown below are 16 T cell receptor beta chains from a single sample sequenced in a study of shared clonotypes between healthy human individuals. Assay: immunoSEQ multiplex PCR; the TCRdb copy retains only in-frame clones and omits some. Among roughly 1.4 million clones listed, about 98.5% were seen once. Source material: naive CD4+ T cells sorted from blood. Subset described: CD45RA+ positively selected. These receptor sequences come from a man in his thirties or forties in good health.

J is TRBJ2-7 and V is TRBV5-6; tentative D call: TRBD1 (6 bases). Trimming took off 4 bases at V and 0 bases at J, with 17 bases between the two ends. The CDR3 length is 16 residues. Per the germline V gene, CDR1 is SGHDT and CDR2 is YYEEEE. CDR3 sequence (DNA): TGTGCCAGCAGCCCGAGGACAGTTTCGCTCTCCTACGAGCAGTACTTC. Protein product: CASSPRTVSLSYEQYF.

This clone was found once. The chain links TRBV11-2 to TRBJ1-4, with D unresolved. The CDR3 is made up of 13 amino acids. Germline values: CDR1 SGHAT, CDR2 FQNNGV. The V gene lost 1 base and the J gene lost 8 bases, with 8 bases spanning the gap. The CDR3 sequence: CASSLGGIEKLFF. The CDR3 DNA is TGTGCCAGCAGCTTAGGGGGAATCGAAAAACTGTTTTTT.

This CDR3 reads CASSVSQGETQYF. CDR3 coding DNA: TGTGCCAGCAGCGTAAGCCAAGGGGAGACCCAGTACTTC. J is TRBJ2-5 and V is TRBV9; no definite D call. The length of the CDR3 is 13 residues. Germline V lookup: CDR1 SGDLS, CDR2 YYNGEE. Trimming pared 1 base from V and 5 bases from J, leaving 9 bases between.

Details on this clone: Other DNA sequences from this sample encode an identical CDR3 as well. The genes are TRBV20-1 and TRBJ2-5; TRBD2 might be the D (6 bases). Germline-derived CDR1 and CDR2 are DFQATT and SNEGSKA (reference sequence). V lost 5 bases and J 5 bases, leaving 9 bases between the germline ends. The CDR3 contains 11 residues. The CDR3: CSALSGETQYF. The CDR3 bases are TGCAGTGCTCTGAGCGGGGAGACCCAGTACTTC.

The chain has TRBV15 and TRBJ2-3; weak D call: TRBD1 (6 bases). Germline CDR1 is LNHNV and CDR2 is YYDKDF (reference sequence). The CDR3 sequence is 14 residues long. V dropped 1 base and J dropped 4 bases, with 9 bases sitting between them. In DNA form, the CDR3 reads TGTGCCACCAGCAGAGGGACAGTCCCAGATACGCAGTATTTT. It specifies CATSRGTVPDTQYF.

The sample holds one count of this clone. Other DNA sequences in the same sample also yield this CDR3. V gene TRBV28 combines with J gene TRBJ1-2; D is ambiguous. CDR1 is MDHEN, CDR2 SYDVKM, per germline. Trimming took 4 bases from V and 8 from J, leaving 17 bases between them. This CDR3 has 14 residues. The CDR3 nucleotides are TGTGCCAGCAGTTCTCCCGACCGGGCTAGGGGCTACACCTTC. It yields the protein CASSSPDRARGYTF.

This chain connects TRBV7-6 to TRBJ2-1; D is unclear. The CDR3 consists of 15 residues. Trimming took 2 bases from V and 4 from J, leaving 12 bases between them. Germline lookup yields CDR1 SGHVS and CDR2 FNYEAQ. CDR3 sequence (DNA): TGTGCCAGCAGCTTAACGTACTCACGATACAATGAGCAGTTCTTC. The encoded protein is CASSLTYSRYNEQFF.

This chain uses TRBV5-6 with TRBJ2-3; 8 bases are shared with TRBD1. CDR3 size: 15 residues. CDR1 and CDR2 from the germline V gene are SGHDT and YYEEEE. Trimming at V came to 4 bases and at J to 4 bases, leaving 8 bases not matched to a gene. CDR3 bases: TGTGCCAGCAGCGCAGCAGGGGGCAGCGCAGATACGCAGTATTTT. As protein: CASSAAGGSADTQYF. The variable domain in full, with the rest retrieved from reference TRBV5-6 and TRBJ2-3, is DAGVTQSPTHLIKTRGQQVTLRCSPKSGHDTVSWYQQALGQGPQFIFQYYEEEERQRGNFPDRFSGHQFPNYSSELNVNALLLGDSALYLCASSAAGGSADTQYFGPGTRLTVL.

The chain employs TRBV5-4 and TRBJ1-1; D is uncertain. Deletions cut 0 bases from V and 3 bases from J, with 9 bases between. The CDR3 contains 14 residues. CDR1 and CDR2 (germline): SGHNT, YYREEE (reference sequence). The CDR3 DNA sequence: TGTGCCAGCAGCTTGGAGGTATTTGACACTGAAGCTTTCTTT. Translation gives CASSLEVFDTEAFF.

The chain couples TRBV11-3 to TRBJ2-2; tentatively, D is TRBD1 or TRBD2 (5 bases each). The CDR3 has 13 amino acids. CDR1 is SGHNT and CDR2 is YENEEA in the germline V gene. Trimming left V 6 bases short and J 2 bases short, with 7 bases between. In nucleotides, the CDR3 is TGTGCCAGCAGGGGACCTAACACCGGGGAGCTGTTTTTT. Its translation: CASRGPNTGELFF.

In this sample, this clone turned up once. The chain couples TRBV5-1 to TRBJ2-3, with no clear D. Germline lookup yields CDR1 SGHRS and CDR2 YFSETQ. V lost 2 bases and J lost 2, with 6 bases in between. The CDR3 runs to 13 residues. In DNA, the CDR3 is TGCGCCAGCAGCTTCGCCCCCACAGATACGCAGTATTTT. Translating it yields CASSFAPTDTQYF.

This chain links TRBV19 with TRBJ1-5; no reliable D call. This CDR3 contains 17 residues. Deletions cut 5 bases from V and 5 bases from J, with 22 bases between. Germline V lookup: CDR1 LNHDA, CDR2 SQIVND (reference sequence). CDR3 bases: TGTGCCAGTAGTTCCCCCAAGGACCGGAGAGTGGATCAGCCCCAGCATTTT. Amino acid sequence: CASSSPKDRRVDQPQHF.

The chain recombines TRBV6-6 with TRBJ1-1; a possible D gene is TRBD1 (6 bases). This CDR3 is 14 amino acids long. Germline CDR1 is MNHNY and CDR2 is SVGAGI (reference sequence). With 3 bases removed from V and 8 bases from J, the gap between germline ends came to 16 bases. The CDR3 sequence: CASSYSREGTEAFF. CDR3 sequence (DNA): TGTGCCAGCAGTTATTCACGGGAGGGGACAGAAGCTTTCTTT.

The chain couples TRBV4-1 to TRBJ2-5; 8 bases match TRBD2. The CDR3 runs to 17 residues. V gave up 0 bases and J gave up 5 bases; unmatched junction bases: 11. Looked up from germline, CDR1 is MGHRA and CDR2 is YSYEKL. CDR3 DNA sequence: TGCGCCAGCAGCCAAGATCCGCCGGGACTAGTCGGGGAGACCCAGTACTTC. This sequence encodes CASSQDPPGLVGETQYF.

The V call is TRBV6-6, the J call TRBJ1-2, with D uncertain. V lost 8 bases and J lost 1, with 11 bases in between. CDR1 and CDR2 from the germline V gene are MNHNY and SVGAGI (reference sequence). CDR3 size: 13 residues. CDR3 DNA sequence: TGTGCCAGCGAGGAGGGATATAACTATGGCTACACCTTC. Encoded protein: CASEEGYNYGYTF.

The chain recombines TRBV5-5 with TRBJ1-5, with D hard to call. The CDR3 loop spans 16 amino acids. Trimming removed 4 bases from V and 4 bases from J, with 18 bases in between. Germline V gene sequence: CDR1 SGHKS, CDR2 YYEKEE (reference sequence). CDR3 DNA: TGTGCCAGCAGCCCCGTAGGGTTAGGGCAAAATCAGCCCCAGCATTTT. Its translation is CASSPVGLGQNQPQHF.